This TCR beta chain was retrieved from a study of T cell responses to AZD1222 COVID-19 vaccine. TCRdb's table, derived via immunoSEQ multiplex PCR, lists solely in-frame clones and lacks some. The sample carries 150,000 to 200,000 clones, 75% to 90% recorded once. V was pared by 4 bases and J by 7 bases, with 13 bases between. CDR3 length equals 12 residues. Germline values: CDR1 SQVTM, CDR2 ANQGSEA. The receptor was isolated from an adult in good health. Specimen: peripheral blood, collected on day 0 of MenACWY control vaccination. The rearrangement joins TRBV29-1 to TRBJ1-2; a possible D gene is TRBD1 (5 bases). Here the CDR3 reads CSVGEGRSGYTF. CDR3 bases: TGCAGCGTTGGGGAGGGGCGCAGTGGCTACACCTTC. The entire variable domain, with the rest obtained from reference TRBV29-1 and TRBJ1-2, is as follows: SAVISQKPSRDICQRGTSLTIQCQVDSQVTMMFWYRQQPGQSLTLIATANQGSEATYESGFVIDKFPISRPNLTFSTLTVSNMSPEDSSIYLCSVGEGRSGYTFGSGTRLTVV.